What follows is one TCR beta chain and its context. CDR1 is MDHEN, CDR2 SYDVKM, per germline. This CDR3 spans 13 amino acids. The V gene end was trimmed by 5 bases and the J gene end by 6 bases; junction bases not matched to a gene: 5. Per the original methods: Quantification of nucleated cells was approximated via reference gene primer amplification. The protocol was immunoSEQ multiplex PCR, while the TCRdb copy is restricted to in-frame clones and leaves out a portion. V and J calls and clone size are copied from that table; D and trimming were computed from the DNA. The table has 25,000 to 35,000 clones, just under 95% seen once. These data come from a study of blood T cell repertoires in COVID-19. The Seattle patients, enrolled during active infection, were followed longitudinally.

The TCR sequence derives from a woman aged 70 to 79 with COVID-19, enrolled during active disease. Sequenced: peripheral blood. The chain employs TRBV28 and TRBJ1-1; 8 positions match TRBD1. The CDR3 is CASSLDRGAEAFF. Written as DNA, the CDR3 is TGTGCCAGCAGTCTAGACAGGGGAGCTGAAGCTTTCTTT.